The 5 T cell receptor beta chains reported below all come from one sample, sequenced in a study of T cell responses to AZD1222 COVID-19 vaccine. Only in-frame clones appear in the TCRdb table, and some are missing; sequencing was by immunoSEQ multiplex PCR. The profile shows around 160,000 clones, 90% to 95% of them singletons. The sample here was peripheral blood, taken 28 days after the second AZD1222 dose. All receptors derive from an adult who received the AZD1222 COVID-19 vaccine.

In DNA, the CDR3 is TGCGCCAGCAGTGACAGTCGGTATGGCTACACCTTC. Protein product: CASSDSRYGYTF. The gene calls are TRBV10-1 and TRBJ1-2; D not certain. Trimming took off 3 bases at V and 5 bases at J, with 7 bases between the two ends. Germline V lookup: CDR1 WNHNN, CDR2 SYGVQD (reference sequence). The CDR3 spans 12 residues.

The chain carries TRBV6-5 and TRBJ1-1; TRBD1 agrees at 8 bases. This CDR3 region has 16 residues. The germline gives CDR1 MNHEY, CDR2 SVGAGI. Trimming cost V 2 bases and J 1 base; bases outside gene matches: 6. DNA of the CDR3: TGTGCCAGCAGTTACGGGCCAGGACAGGGGAACACTGAAGCTTTCTTT. Translated: CASSYGPGQGNTEAFF.

V usage is TRBV4-1 and J usage is TRBJ1-1, with unresolved D. The V gene's germline CDR1 is MGHRA and CDR2 YSYEKL. The CDR3 sequence is 15 residues long. V dropped 4 bases and J dropped 0 bases, with 12 bases sitting between them. The CDR3 here is CASSRQSLMNTEAFF. CDR3 nucleotides: TGCGCCAGCAGCCGGCAGAGCCTTATGAACACTGAAGCTTTCTTT.

The chain joins TRBV6-5 to TRBJ1-5; D ambiguous. V was shortened by 5 bases and J by 2 bases, with 4 bases between the two germline ends. The V gene's germline CDR1 is MNHEY and CDR2 SVGAGI. The CDR3 has 12 amino acids. The CDR3 DNA sequence: TGTGCCAGCAGTACGGGCAATCAGCCCCAGCATTTT. Translation: CASSTGNQPQHF.

V usage is TRBV2 and J usage is TRBJ2-7; the D call may be TRBD1 or TRBD2 (5 bases each). V lost 5 bases to trimming and J lost 0 bases, with 11 bases between them. The CDR3 has 14 amino acids. Germline lookup yields CDR1 SNHLY and CDR2 FYNNEI. CDR3 nucleotide sequence: TGTGCCAGCAGTAACCGGGACGGCTCCTACGAGCAGTACTTC. This encodes CASSNRDGSYEQYF.